The sequence of this T cell receptor (beta chain) was determined in a study of tumor and adjacent non-tumor tissue in lung cancer. Study overall: Aged roughly 30 to 76 years, patients included roughly ten men and 4 to 6 women with stage I to III disease. General observations from the study: In normal lung, the top 100 clones were significantly more dominant than in tumor.

No cell sorting was done before RNA was extracted from the tissue. The normal lung tissue was taken more than 3 cm from the tumor edge. Newly diagnosed lung cancer patients had thoracic surgery in China, August–late 2014, without prior chemotherapy. Germline CDR1 SGHKS, CDR2 YYEKEE (reference sequence). Trimming pared 1 base from V and 2 bases from J, leaving 7 bases between. The CDR3 runs to 13 residues. A modified ARM-PCR protocol with three rounds of nested PCR amplified TCRbeta. One entry per CDR3 protein results from TCRdb running MiXCR on the multiplex PCR reads. In the table there are 77,000 or so distinct CDR3 sequences, 76% of which are singletons. This clonotype was seen a few times. Antigen unknown. A much larger clone differs by one base, so this may be a read error.

This chain uses TRBV5-5 with TRBJ2-7; D remains unclear. This clonotype was obtained from a man between 65 and 85 years old with non-small cell lung cancer. Sequencing input: distant non-tumor lung tissue. As DNA, the CDR3 is TGTGCCAGCAGCTTGACTCCAACCTACGAGCAGTACTTC. Translation: CASSLTPTYEQYF.